The 32 T cell receptor beta chains below come from one sample, sequenced in a study of blood T cells in healthy people across ages (dated by TCRdb to the mid-2010s). The library relied on 5' RACE. The reads were generated on an Illumina HiSeq 2500. A second PCR of roughly 7 to 11 cycles was performed with a sample-barcoded 5' primer and a J-beta primer mix. The public sequencing data were trimmed at Q25 with fastp and processed into clonotypes with MiXCR by TCRdb, which kept only in-frame beta chains. Rows with one shared CDR3 protein collapse into an entry with the most common genes and DNA. The sample yields about 670,000 distinct CDR3 sequences; 40% to 50% were counted once. 25% to 35% of the sample rests with the top ten. Sample: blood. The receptors were gathered from a man aged 80 or over in good health.

This chain links TRBV28 with TRBJ2-4; 7 bases line up with TRBD1. The tail of the sequence fits TRBJ2-5 better, so the J call may be wrong. This CDR3 region has 16 residues. Per the germline V gene, CDR1 is MDHEN and CDR2 is SYDVKM. The CDR3 loop reads CASRARQGKLEETQYF. CDR3 nucleotides: TGTGCCAGCAGGGCTAGACAGGGAAAATTGGAGGAGACCCAGTACTTC.

This chain links TRBV7-9 with TRBJ2-5; D call uncertain. Germline V lookup: CDR1 SEHNR, CDR2 FQNEAQ (reference sequence). With 1 base removed from V and 3 bases from J, the gap between germline ends came to 9 bases. The CDR3 length is 14 residues. The CDR3 loop is CASSLGAEKETQYF. CDR3 in DNA: TGTGCCAGCAGCTTAGGGGCCGAAAAAGAGACCCAGTACTTC. The variable domain in full, with the rest retrieved from reference TRBV7-9 and TRBJ2-5, is DTGVSQNPRHKITKRGQNVTFRCDPISEHNRLYWYRQTLGQGPEFLTYFQNEAQLEKSRLLSDRFSAERPKGSFSTLEIQRTEQGDSAMYLCASSLGAEKETQYFGPGTRLLVL.

This clonotype was recorded at least ten times. V is TRBV12-5 and J is TRBJ2-3; tentative D call: TRBD2 (5 bases). Looked up from germline, CDR1 is LGHNT and CDR2 is FRNRAP. V gave up 2 bases and J gave up 6 bases, with 9 bases separating them. CDR3 length: 13 residues. The chain's CDR3 is CASGLTRMDTQYF. CDR3 DNA: TGTGCTAGTGGTTTGACTAGAATGGATACGCAGTATTTT.

This clonotype has more than one count but fewer than ten. V is TRBV20-1 and J is TRBJ2-3, with TRBD2 identical over 13 bases. The V segment lost 1 base and the J segment 2 bases; nucleotides outside the gene matches: 3. The V gene's germline CDR1 is DFQATT and CDR2 SNEGSKA (reference sequence). The CDR3 spans 16 residues. The CDR3 DNA follows: TGCAGTGCTAGAGGACTAGCGGGGGGTATCACAGATACGCAGTATTTT. Translated: CSARGLAGGITDTQYF.

V gene TRBV12-3 or TRBV12-4 combines with J gene TRBJ2-7; 7 positions agree with TRBD2. The CDR3 has 14 amino acids. Trimming removed 1 base from V and 6 bases from J; junction bases left unmatched: 6. CDR3 DNA: TGTGCCAGCAGTTTAGGGCGGGAGAGCCGCGAGCAGTACTTC. It is translated as CASSLGRESREQYF.

The J gene is TRBJ2-3, the V gene TRBV5-4; D gene uncertain. Germline loops: CDR1 SGHNT, CDR2 YYREEE (reference sequence). Trimming took off 6 bases at V and 2 bases at J, with 13 bases between the two ends. The CDR3 sequence is 14 residues long. CDR3 in DNA: TGTGCCAGCACTGCGGCCCAAACCACAGATACGCAGTATTTT. Translated: CASTAAQTTDTQYF.

This clonotype was recorded only once. V and J are TRBV5-5 and TRBJ2-1, with 8 bases identical to TRBD2. Matching the DNA end better, TRBJ2-7 makes the J call doubtful. From germline, CDR1 is SGHKS and CDR2 YYEKEE (reference sequence). There are 17 residues in the CDR3. The CDR3 reads CASSLAGLAGYYNEQYF. The CDR3 region has the DNA TGTGCCAGCAGCTTGGCCGGCCTAGCGGGTTACTACAATGAGCAGTACTTC.

V and J are TRBV6-2 or TRBV6-3 and TRBJ2-7; 10 nucleotides align to TRBD2. This CDR3 is 18 amino acids long. With V trimmed by 2 bases and J by 7 bases, 17 bases remained unmatched. Germline V lookup: CDR1 MNHEY, CDR2 SVGEGT. The CDR3 DNA reads TGTGCCAGCAGTTACAGCGAAAGGACTAGCGGTCCTCACAATGAGCAGTACTTC. This sequence encodes CASSYSERTSGPHNEQYF.

At least ten counts were recorded for this clonotype. The genes are TRBV6-4 and TRBJ1-1; D unresolved. The V and J ends lost 2 bases and 2 bases respectively, with 9 bases between them. CDR1 is MRHNA, CDR2 SNTAGT, per germline. This CDR3 has 14 amino acids. CDR3 sequence reads: CASSDGEGNTEAFF. In DNA form, the CDR3 reads TGTGCCAGCAGTGACGGGGAGGGAAACACTGAAGCTTTCTTT.

The chain employs TRBV29-1 and TRBJ1-1; TRBD1 might be the D (6 bases). The V and J ends lost 2 bases and 1 base respectively, with 11 bases between them. The CDR3 runs to 14 residues. CDR1 SQVTM and CDR2 ANQGSEA come from the germline V gene. The CDR3 here is CSVEMTGSNTEAFF. The CDR3 DNA reads TGCAGCGTTGAAATGACAGGATCGAACACTGAAGCTTTCTTT.

The rearrangement links TRBV5-1 to TRBJ2-1, with 7 bases identical to TRBD2. Per germline, CDR1 SGHRS and CDR2 YFSETQ. Trimming removed 0 bases from V and 6 bases from J; junction bases left unmatched: 3. This CDR3 contains 14 residues. The CDR3: CASSLGTSPNEQFF. The CDR3 nucleotides are TGCGCCAGCAGCTTGGGGACTAGTCCCAATGAGCAGTTCTTC.

V is TRBV4-2 and J is TRBJ2-7; 12 bases map to TRBD2. Near its end, the DNA agrees better with TRBJ2-5, so the J call may be wrong. In germline, CDR1 is LGHNA, CDR2 YNFKEQ. CDR3 length: 16 residues. The CDR3 nucleotides are TGTGCCAGCAGCCAAGGGGCTAGCGGGGGGGAAGAGACCCAGTACTTC. It encodes CASSQGASGGEETQYF.

The chain employs TRBV18 and TRBJ2-6; D gene ambiguous. This CDR3 spans 16 amino acids. Germline V gives CDR1 KGHSH, CDR2 LQKENI. V dropped 5 bases and J dropped 0 bases, with 11 bases sitting between them. CDR3 region: CASSAQRNSGANVLTF. For the CDR3, the DNA is TGTGCCAGCTCAGCGCAGAGAAACTCTGGGGCCAACGTCCTGACTTTC.

The chain uses TRBV4-1 and TRBJ2-3, with D unresolved. CDR1 is MGHRA and CDR2 is YSYEKL in the germline V gene. This CDR3 spans 14 amino acids. Trimming stripped 7 bases from V and 0 bases from J, with 11 bases between. The CDR3 is CASTLNPSTDTQYF. DNA of the CDR3: TGCGCCAGCACGTTAAATCCTAGCACAGATACGCAGTATTTT.

The V gene is TRBV7-9, the J gene TRBJ1-4; tentative D call: TRBD1 (6 bases). V dropped 4 bases and J dropped 6 bases, with 12 bases sitting between them. Germline V lookup: CDR1 SEHNR, CDR2 FQNEAQ (reference sequence). This CDR3 has 14 residues. The CDR3 DNA follows: TGTGCCAGCAGCTCGGACAGTTTTTATGAAAAACTGTTTTTT. Encoded protein: CASSSDSFYEKLFF.

This clonotype was seen more than once but under ten times. The CDR3 loop reads CASSLTVREEAFF. The CDR3 bases are TGTGCCAGCAGCCTCACTGTCCGGGAGGAAGCTTTCTTT. V is TRBV3-1 and J is TRBJ1-1; D ambiguous. Trimming shortened V by 4 bases and J by 8 bases, and 14 bases separated the two germline ends. There are 13 residues in the CDR3. Germline-derived CDR1 and CDR2 are LGHDT and YNNKEL (reference sequence).

This clonotype was picked up a small number of times. The CDR3 region has the DNA TGTGCCAGCAGCCAAGACAGGAGCACAGATACGCAGTATTTT. Translation: CASSQDRSTDTQYF. The chain uses TRBV3-1 and TRBJ2-3; D ambiguous. Germline assignment: CDR1 LGHDT and CDR2 YNNKEL (reference sequence). The CDR3 totals 14 residues. Deletions cut 0 bases from V and 0 bases from J, with 4 bases between.

Regarding this clonotype: A much larger clone lies a single base off, so this may be a read error. For the CDR3, the DNA is TGCAGCGCTTGGGACCGACGCGGGTTGGACACTGAAGCTTTCTTT. The encoded protein is CSAWDRRGLDTEAFF. The chain combines TRBV20-1 with TRBJ1-1; TRBD1 might be the D (5 bases). The CDR3 has 15 amino acids. Germline-derived CDR1 and CDR2 are DFQATT and SNEGSKA (reference sequence).

This clonotype appeared a few times. The gene calls are TRBV6-2 or TRBV6-3 and TRBJ2-5, with TRBD2 as a possible D gene (7 bases). This CDR3 spans 11 amino acids. Trimming removed 10 bases at V and 4 bases at J, with 10 bases between. From germline, CDR1 is MNHEY and CDR2 SVGEGT. CDR3: CAIGGRETQYF. The CDR3 bases are TGTGCCATCGGGGGGCGAGAGACCCAGTACTTC.

V is TRBV18 and J is TRBJ2-7; TRBD1 matches at 10 bases. Germline V gene lookup returns CDR1 KGHSH and CDR2 LQKENI. CDR3 length: 16 amino acids. Trimming took 0 bases from V and 1 from J; bases not matched to a gene: 3. The CDR3 loop is CASSPPKGQGSYEQYF. Here the CDR3 DNA reads TGTGCCAGCTCACCACCGAAGGGACAGGGGTCCTACGAGCAGTACTTC.

This chain uses TRBV30 with TRBJ1-4, with 7 bases fitting TRBD1. CDR3 size: 14 residues. V dropped 0 bases and J dropped 4; count of bases not matched to a gene: 2. Germline V gene lookup returns CDR1 GTSNPN and CDR2 SVGIG (reference sequence). Here the CDR3 DNA reads TGTGCCTGGAGTGTACAGGGGCTTAATGAAAAACTGTTTTTT. Protein: CAWSVQGLNEKLFF.

The rearrangement joins TRBV10-3 to TRBJ1-5; 7 bases agree with TRBD1. The CDR3 has 15 amino acids. The junction had 9 bases not matched to a gene; V was cut back by 5 bases and J by 5 bases. CDR1 ENHRY and CDR2 SYGVKD come from the germline V gene. The chain's CDR3 is CAISYLEGGDQPQHF. The CDR3 region has the DNA TGTGCCATCAGTTATTTGGAAGGGGGCGATCAGCCCCAGCATTTT.

The gene calls are TRBV29-1 and TRBJ2-6; D is ambiguous. The CDR3 length is 13 residues. The V gene lost 5 bases and the J gene lost 0 bases, with 5 bases spanning the gap. Germline V gene lookup returns CDR1 SQVTM and CDR2 ANQGSEA. This chain's CDR3 is CSVCPSGANVLTF. CDR3 nucleotide sequence: TGCAGCGTTTGTCCCTCTGGGGCCAACGTCCTGACTTTC.

The chain combines TRBV7-2 with TRBJ1-1; unclear D gene. The V end was cut by 0 bases, the J end by 0 bases, with 17 bases between. Germline V CDR1 and CDR2: SGHTA, FQGNSA. This CDR3 region has 18 residues. The CDR3, as DNA: TGTGCCAGCAGCTTAGCGCCGTCAATGGGCCGTATGAACACTGAAGCTTTCTTT. This sequence encodes CASSLAPSMGRMNTEAFF.

This clonotype showed up just a few times. The rearrangement joins TRBV30 to TRBJ2-5; 7 bases map to TRBD2. The germline CDR1 and CDR2 sequences are GTSNPN and SVGIG (reference sequence). Trimming removed 1 base from V and 7 bases from J; junction bases left unmatched: 0. The CDR3 extends over 11 amino acids. For the CDR3, the DNA is TGTGCCTGGAGTGGGGGGGGGACCCAGTACTTC. It codes for CAWSGGGTQYF.

In this sample, this clonotype turned up a few times. V is TRBV5-5 and J is TRBJ1-6; D uncertain. V gave up 4 bases and J gave up 7 bases, with 15 bases separating them. The CDR3 covers 15 residues. The germline gives CDR1 SGHKS, CDR2 YYEKEE (reference sequence). The CDR3 protein is CASSTTAQGNSPLHF. CDR3 DNA sequence: TGTGCCAGCAGCACGACGGCCCAAGGGAATTCACCCCTCCACTTT.

The gene calls are TRBV20-1 and TRBJ2-7; D is perhaps TRBD2 (5 bases). V was pared by 1 base and J by 3 bases, with 13 bases between. CDR3 length equals 14 residues. The germline CDR1 and CDR2 sequences are DFQATT and SNEGSKA (reference sequence). Here the CDR3 DNA reads TGCAGTGCTAGAGCTCCCGGGAAGTACTACGAGCAGTACTTC. This gives the protein CSARAPGKYYEQYF.

This clonotype showed up many times. The chain couples TRBV18 to TRBJ2-7, with TRBD1 as a possible D gene (6 bases). Trimming shortened V by 6 bases and J by 0 bases, and 12 bases separated the two germline ends. CDR1 is KGHSH and CDR2 is LQKENI in the germline V gene. The CDR3 runs to 14 residues. The CDR3 DNA follows: TGTGCCAGCTCCCAGGGGAGTCTCTCCTACGAGCAGTACTTC. Translated, it gives CASSQGSLSYEQYF.

As concerns this clonotype: One base away lies a much larger clone, so this may be a sequencing read error. The rearrangement links TRBV6-2 or TRBV6-3 to TRBJ2-5, with 9 bases that match TRBD2. Germline V gene lookup returns CDR1 MNHEY and CDR2 SVGEGT. The CDR3 contains 15 residues. The chain's CDR3 is CAGSYAGGLKETQYF. The CDR3 nucleotides read TGTGCCGGCAGTTACGCGGGAGGGCTTAAGGAGACCCAGTACTTC.

This rearrangement joins TRBV20-1 to TRBJ1-2; a possible D gene is TRBD1 (5 bases). Germline CDR1 is DFQATT and CDR2 is SNEGSKA (reference sequence). V dropped 7 bases and J dropped 2 bases, with 11 bases sitting between them. The CDR3 runs to 12 residues. Here the CDR3 reads CSVKDINYGYTF. CDR3 coding DNA: TGCAGTGTCAAGGACATAAACTATGGCTACACCTTC.

This clonotype was seen a handful of times. The chain combines TRBV2 with TRBJ2-2, with 10 bases aligning to TRBD2. The germline CDR1 and CDR2 sequences are SNHLY and FYNNEI. This CDR3 is built from 14 residues. With 7 bases clipped from V and 7 bases from J, the junction kept 6 bases outside the gene matches. In nucleotides, the CDR3 is TGTGCCAGCACTAGCGGGAGCAATGTCGGGGAGCTGTTTTTT. This sequence encodes CASTSGSNVGELFF.

As concerns this clonotype: A much larger clone sits a single nucleotide away, making a read error possible. The chain carries TRBV24-1 and TRBJ2-7; D might be TRBD1 (7 bases). Gene TRBJ2-5 matches the end of the DNA better, so the J call may be wrong. Per the germline V gene, CDR1 is KGHDR and CDR2 is SFDVKD. The CDR3 length is 14 residues. CDR3 coding DNA: TGTGCCACCAGTTACGGGCAGGGGGGTGAGACCCAGTACTTC. Protein sequence: CATSYGQGGETQYF.